This T cell receptor beta chain was found in a study of blood T cell repertoires in COVID-19. About the research overall: The United States, Italy and Spain were the sources of the acute and convalescent COVID-19 samples. PBMCs, B-cell-depleted T cells, or T cells provided the cDNA or gDNA that made up the material.

Authors' data handling: The authors estimated nucleated cell counts from reference gene primer amplification. Clones were sequenced by immunoSEQ multiplex PCR, and TCRdb holds only the in-frame ones, with some missing. That table supplies the V and J calls and clone size; D and trimming were determined from the DNA. The table records approximately 150,000 clones, more than 65% of them present only once. V was trimmed by 0 bases and J by 2 bases, leaving 11 bases between them. Germline lookup yields CDR1 LGHNA and CDR2 YSLEER. The CDR3 runs 15 residues. Sequencing input: peripheral blood. This TCR came from a man aged 65 to 79 with active or convalescent COVID-19. This chain links TRBV4-3 with TRBJ2-7; D possibly corresponds to TRBD2 (5 bases). The CDR3 loop reads CASSQETEGTYEQYF. Written as DNA, the CDR3 is TGCGCCAGCAGCCAAGAGACCGAGGGAACCTACGAGCAGTACTTC.